The clone carrying this T cell receptor beta chain was seen more than once but under ten times. CDR3 length equals 10 residues. Germline lookup yields CDR1 SQVTM and CDR2 ANQGSEA. V gave up 3 bases and J gave up 7 bases, with 7 bases separating them. These data come from a study of human T cells and chemical hapten exposure. In the library, unique molecular identifiers were attached to individual cDNA molecules. TCRdb analysed the RACE reads with MiXCR anew, one entry per CDR3 protein. The repertoire consists of 150,000 to 200,000 distinct CDR3 sequences, with 28% occurring once and the leading ten covering approximately 2.3%. The time point is: patch test 3, about 24 weeks after DPC sensitization. Treatment specified: therapeutic diphenylcyclopropenone sensitization with weekly scalp DPC.

This material consisted of whole blood, taken in connection with sensitization to the hapten diphenylcyclopropenone (DPC). The receptor was derived from a young woman with alopecia areata. Some clones in this sample may be carry-over from other donors' samples. This sequence joins TRBV29-1 and TRBJ2-7, with D hard to call. The CDR3: CSVEFGEQYF. The CDR3 region has the DNA TGCAGCGTTGAGTTTGGGGAGCAGTACTTC.